Below are 29 T cell receptor beta chains sequenced from a single sample in a study of blood T cell repertoires in COVID-19. Sequencing was performed with immunoSEQ multiplex PCR; in TCRdb, only in-frame clones are kept and a portion is missing. The sample gives under 150,000 clones, over 80% of which show up once; roughly 2.9% is in the top ten. Source material: peripheral blood. Receptor source: a woman aged 40 to 50 with active or convalescent COVID-19.

The J gene is TRBJ2-1, the V gene TRBV7-2; tentatively, D is TRBD1 (7 bases). V lost 5 bases and J lost 2, with 10 bases in between. The CDR3 loop spans 14 amino acids. Germline CDR1 reads SGHTA; CDR2 reads FQGNSA. DNA of the CDR3: TGTGCCAGCAGCCCCAGGGGGGCCTACAATGAGCAGTTCTTC. Its protein product is CASSPRGAYNEQFF.

The chain recombines TRBV9 with TRBJ2-3, with TRBD2 matching over 9 bases. Trimming cost V 0 bases and J 10 bases; bases outside gene matches: 6. This CDR3 has 14 residues. Germline V lookup: CDR1 SGDLS, CDR2 YYNGEE. The CDR3 reads CASSVAGSGGSQYF. The CDR3 DNA is TGTGCCAGCAGCGTAGCTGGTAGCGGGGGATCGCAGTATTTT.

In DNA form, the CDR3 reads TGTGCCAGCAGCTTACCCCAGGGGGCGGGTGAGCAGTACTTC. Encoded protein: CASSLPQGAGEQYF. The V gene is TRBV13, the J gene TRBJ2-7; 8 bases agree with TRBD1. V lost 2 bases and J lost 7; bases outside the gene matches: 7. Germline V CDR1 and CDR2: PRHDT, FYEKMQ (reference sequence). The CDR3 length is 14 residues.

This chain links TRBV4-3 with TRBJ2-1; TRBD2 matches at 9 bases. Germline V gene lookup returns CDR1 LGHNA and CDR2 YSLEER. The V and J ends lost 0 bases and 1 base, in that order; junction bases with no gene match: 13. The CDR3 totals 20 residues. CDR3 coding DNA: TGCGCCAGCAGCCAAGAGCGATATAGCGGGAGTGGTGGGTCCTACAATGAGCAGTTCTTC. This codes for CASSQERYSGSGGSYNEQFF.

CDR3 DNA sequence: TGTGCCAGTAGTACGGCTTACAGGGCCAACACTGAAGCTTTCTTT. It encodes CASSTAYRANTEAFF. The rearrangement links TRBV19 to TRBJ1-1; the D gene is possibly TRBD1 (6 bases). V dropped 4 bases and J dropped 2 bases, with 14 bases sitting between them. The CDR3 totals 15 residues. CDR1 and CDR2 from the germline V gene are LNHDA and SQIVND (reference sequence).

J is TRBJ2-5 and V is TRBV27, with 8 bases aligning to TRBD2. After removal of 2 bases from V and 7 bases from J, the junction contained 15 bases not matched to a gene. In germline, CDR1 is MNHEY, CDR2 SMNVEV (reference sequence). This CDR3 has 17 amino acids. CDR3 region: CASSLVSGVGGGRTQYF. The DNA for the CDR3 is TGTGCCAGCAGTTTAGTTAGCGGGGTCGGCGGTGGTAGGACCCAGTACTTC.

The gene calls are TRBV19 and TRBJ1-5, with 7 bases aligning to TRBD1. Germline CDR1 reads LNHDA; CDR2 reads SQIVND (reference sequence). The CDR3 loop spans 14 amino acids. With 5 bases clipped from V and 5 bases from J, the junction kept 6 bases outside the gene matches. Written as DNA, the CDR3 is TGTGCCAGTAGTCAACGACAGGGCTATCAGCCCCAGCATTTT. Its protein is CASSQRQGYQPQHF.

This chain joins TRBV29-1 and TRBJ2-2, with D possibly matching TRBD2 (6 bases). The CDR3 loop spans 15 amino acids. The V gene's germline CDR1 is SQVTM and CDR2 ANQGSEA. V dropped 4 bases and J dropped 2 bases, with 14 bases sitting between them. DNA of the CDR3: TGCAGCGTTGCCCTGACGGGACTTAACACCGGGGAGCTGTTTTTT. This translates into CSVALTGLNTGELFF.

The chain carries TRBV6-5 and TRBJ1-2, with D perhaps TRBD1 (6 bases). Trimming took 6 bases from V and 4 from J, leaving 12 bases between them. Germline lookup yields CDR1 MNHEY and CDR2 SVGAGI. This CDR3 has 13 residues. For the CDR3, the DNA is TGTGCCAGCAGCTTTGGACAGCCCTATGGCTACACCTTC. Amino acids: CASSFGQPYGYTF.

The V gene is TRBV4-1, the J gene TRBJ2-3, with 13 bases aligning to TRBD2. The germline gives CDR1 MGHRA, CDR2 YSYEKL. Trimming took 3 bases from V and 4 from J; bases not matched to a gene: 10. The CDR3 runs 18 residues. The CDR3 sequence is CASSQTGLAGNGPDTQYF. The CDR3 region has the DNA TGCGCCAGCAGCCAGACGGGACTAGCGGGAAATGGGCCAGATACGCAGTATTTT.

The CDR3 spells CASSLWATGYTEAFF. The CDR3 region has the DNA TGTGCCAGCAGCTTGTGGGCGACAGGGTACACTGAAGCTTTCTTT. The chain joins TRBV5-6 to TRBJ1-1, with 7 positions matching TRBD1. V lost 1 base to trimming and J lost 3 bases; unmatched junction nucleotides: 6. Per the germline V gene, CDR1 is SGHDT and CDR2 is YYEEEE. The CDR3 sequence is 15 residues long.

The chain employs TRBV7-9 and TRBJ1-2; 8 bases fit TRBD1. The CDR3 consists of 13 residues. From germline, CDR1 is SEHNR and CDR2 FQNEAQ (reference sequence). V gave up 11 bases and J gave up 3 bases; unmatched junction bases: 8. CDR3: CAGQGIRDYGYTF. CDR3 nucleotide sequence: TGTGCCGGACAGGGTATTCGGGACTATGGCTACACCTTC. Based on the CDR3 plus reference TRBV7-9 and TRBJ1-2, the full variable domain is DTGVSQNPRHKITKRGQNVTFRCDPISEHNRLYWYRQTLGQGPEFLTYFQNEAQLEKSRLLSDRFSAERPKGSFSTLEIQRTEQGDSAMYLCAGQGIRDYGYTFGSGTRLTVV.

In its sample, this clone was seen a few times. This rearrangement joins TRBV28 to TRBJ1-6; D not resolved. Germline CDR1 is MDHEN and CDR2 is SYDVKM. Trimming removed 6 bases at V and 0 bases at J, with 9 bases between. The length of the CDR3 is 15 residues. Here the CDR3 DNA reads TGTGCCAGCAGCCTAATAAGCTCCTATAATTCACCCCTCCACTTT. Protein product: CASSLISSYNSPLHF.

This chain joins TRBV4-1 and TRBJ2-3; TRBD1 matches 11 bases. Germline loops: CDR1 MGHRA, CDR2 YSYEKL. There are 16 residues in the CDR3. Trimming at V came to 5 bases and at J to 3 bases, leaving 7 bases not matched to a gene. The DNA for the CDR3 is TGCGCCAGCAGCTTCCGGACAGGGGGCTTTACAGATACGCAGTATTTT. Protein sequence: CASSFRTGGFTDTQYF.

This chain links TRBV30 with TRBJ1-1; D unclear. This CDR3 has 11 amino acids. Trimming removed 5 bases from V and 3 bases from J, with 7 bases in between. Germline assignment: CDR1 GTSNPN and CDR2 SVGIG (reference sequence). CDR3 region: CAWGRYTEAFF. CDR3 in DNA: TGTGCCTGGGGACGGTACACTGAAGCTTTCTTT.

The rearrangement joins TRBV11-3 to TRBJ2-1; 9 bases align to TRBD1. This CDR3 has 15 residues. Per germline, CDR1 SGHNT and CDR2 YENEEA. J lost 7 bases, V lost 4 bases, and 8 bases had no gene match. The CDR3 nucleotides are TGTGCCAGCAGCTCGGGGACAGGGTTGAGGAATGAGCAGTTCTTC. It specifies CASSSGTGLRNEQFF.

This chain links TRBV21-1 with TRBJ2-7; the D call TRBD2 from the table was never checked on the DNA. TRBV21-1 is termed a pseudogene. The CDR3 runs to 17 residues. Here the CDR3 reads CASSKDGKRACSYEQYF. CDR3 in DNA: TGTGCCAGCAGCAAAGACGGGAAGCGGGCCTGCTCCTACGAGCAGTACTTC.

The chain carries TRBV28 and TRBJ1-1; D gene unclear. V was cut by 3 bases and J by 7 bases, with 12 bases left in between. Germline V gene lookup returns CDR1 MDHEN and CDR2 SYDVKM. This CDR3 is built from 13 residues. In DNA, the CDR3 is TGTGCCAGCAGTTTTTCCCCCCTAGGTGAAGCTTTCTTT. It is translated as CASSFSPLGEAFF.

The rearrangement uses TRBV30 and TRBJ2-4, with 8 bases lining up with TRBD2. There are 12 residues in the CDR3. CDR1 and CDR2 (germline): GTSNPN, SVGIG (reference sequence). V gave up 5 bases and J gave up 13 bases; unmatched junction bases: 10. This chain's CDR3 is CAWGTGRGAQYF. The DNA of the CDR3 is TGTGCCTGGGGAACAGGGCGGGGGGCCCAGTACTTC. Drawing the rest from reference TRBV30 and TRBJ2-4, the complete variable domain is SQTIHQWPATLVQPVGSPLSLECTVEGTSNPNLYWYRQAAGRGLQLLFYSVGIGQISSEVPQNLSASRPQDRQFILSSKKLLLSDSGFYLCAWGTGRGAQYFGAGTRLSVL.

V and J are TRBV6-2 or TRBV6-3 and TRBJ1-5; D is perhaps TRBD1 (6 bases). V lost 4 bases, J lost 2 bases, and 15 bases lay in between. This CDR3 has 16 amino acids. Germline V gene lookup returns CDR1 MNHEY and CDR2 SVGEGT. The CDR3 region has the DNA TGTGCCAGCAGTTCCTACGGAGGGGGGGGCAATCAGCCCCAGCATTTT. Protein product: CASSSYGGGGNQPQHF.

This clone has a single count. V is TRBV19 and J is TRBJ2-1; 11 nucleotides agree with TRBD2. Trimming at V came to 1 base and at J to 6 bases, leaving 14 bases not matched to a gene. Germline V gene lookup returns CDR1 LNHDA and CDR2 SQIVND (reference sequence). The length of the CDR3 is 19 residues. CDR3 sequence: CASSIGRWTGLADSNEQFF. DNA for the CDR3: TGTGCCAGTAGTATAGGGAGATGGACGGGACTAGCGGATTCCAATGAGCAGTTCTTC.

This clone appeared once. The chain recombines TRBV9 with TRBJ1-5, with 8 bases that match TRBD1. V was clipped by 4 bases and J by 4 bases; unmatched bases: 19. The CDR3 loop spans 19 amino acids. CDR1 is SGDLS, CDR2 YYNGEE, per germline. In nucleotides, the CDR3 is TGTGCCAGCAGCTTACTTCCTTGGAAGGGGACAGGCGATAATCAGCCCCAGCATTTT. Residues: CASSLLPWKGTGDNQPQHF. Together with reference TRBV9 and TRBJ1-5, the CDR3 gives the full variable domain: DSGVTQTPKHLITATGQRVTLRCSPRSGDLSVYWYQQSLDQGLQFLIQYYNGEERAKGNILERFSAQQFPDLHSELNLSSLELGDSALYFCASSLLPWKGTGDNQPQHFGDGTRLSIL.

Here the CDR3 reads CASAPSEKTQYF. The DNA for the CDR3 is TGCGCCAGCGCTCCCTCTGAGAAGACCCAGTACTTC. The chain uses TRBV5-1 and TRBJ2-5; no reliable D call. The CDR3 extends over 12 amino acids. V lost 7 bases and J lost 6, with 13 bases in between. The germline gives CDR1 SGHRS, CDR2 YFSETQ.

The V call is TRBV9, the J call TRBJ1-4; 7 nucleotides align to TRBD1. The germline V gene encodes CDR1 SGDLS and CDR2 YYNGEE. The CDR3 totals 15 residues. J gave up 8 bases and V 0 bases, and 7 bases lay outside the gene matches. DNA for the CDR3: TGTGCCAGCAGCGTAGTCGCGCAGGGGGGCGAAAAACTGTTTTTT. Translation gives CASSVVAQGGEKLFF.

The chain links TRBV19 to TRBJ2-5, with D unclear. The CDR3 loop spans 13 amino acids. Trimming left V 3 bases short and J 5 bases short, with 10 bases between. The germline V gene encodes CDR1 LNHDA and CDR2 SQIVND (reference sequence). The CDR3 DNA reads as TGTGCCAGTAGTATGGTGGAGAGGGAGACCCAGTACTTC. Encoded protein: CASSMVERETQYF. The full variable domain, completed using reference TRBV19 and TRBJ2-5, is DGGITQSPKYLFRKEGQNVTLSCEQNLNHDAMYWYRQDPGQGLRLIYYSQIVNDFQKGDIAEGYSVSREKKESFPLTVTSAQKNPTAFYLCASSMVERETQYFGPGTRLLVL.

The chain links TRBV7-2 to TRBJ1-6; a weak D match, TRBD1 (6 bases). Trimming removed 4 bases at V and 16 bases at J, with 14 bases between. Germline V gives CDR1 SGHTA, CDR2 FQGNSA. The CDR3 sequence is 12 residues long. CDR3 nucleotide sequence: TGTGCCAGCAGCTACCGGGACATACGTCTCCACTTT. Its translation is CASSYRDIRLHF. Drawing the rest from reference TRBV7-2 and TRBJ1-6, the complete variable domain is GAGVSQSPSNKVTEKGKDVELRCDPISGHTALYWYRQSLGQGLEFLIYFQGNSAPDKSGLPSDRFSAERTGGSVSTLTIQRTQQEDSAVYLCASSYRDIRLHFGNGTRLTVT.

J is TRBJ1-2 and V is TRBV28; the D gene is possibly TRBD1 (5 bases). Trimming removed 2 bases at V and 3 bases at J, with 10 bases between. The CDR3 is made up of 14 amino acids. CDR1 MDHEN and CDR2 SYDVKM come from the germline V gene. In DNA, the CDR3 is TGTGCCAGCAGTTTAAGGGGATACGACTATGGCTACACCTTC. This codes for CASSLRGYDYGYTF.

The chain recombines TRBV7-2 with TRBJ2-7; 13 bases match TRBD2. Germline loops: CDR1 SGHTA, CDR2 FQGNSA. The CDR3 covers 18 residues. The trim removed 1 base at V and 5 bases at J, leaving 11 bases unmatched. CDR3 bases: TGTGCCAGCAGCTTAGATACTAGCGGGAGGGCCGTCGGGAACGAGCAGTACTTC. As protein: CASSLDTSGRAVGNEQYF.

V usage is TRBV25-1 and J usage is TRBJ2-7; D gene ambiguous. Germline assignment: CDR1 MGHDK and CDR2 SYGVNS. V was clipped by 6 bases and J by 3 bases, with 12 bases between them. The CDR3 consists of 13 residues. The CDR3 is CASRHPPSYEQYF. In DNA, the CDR3 is TGTGCCAGCAGGCATCCTCCTAGCTACGAGCAGTACTTC.